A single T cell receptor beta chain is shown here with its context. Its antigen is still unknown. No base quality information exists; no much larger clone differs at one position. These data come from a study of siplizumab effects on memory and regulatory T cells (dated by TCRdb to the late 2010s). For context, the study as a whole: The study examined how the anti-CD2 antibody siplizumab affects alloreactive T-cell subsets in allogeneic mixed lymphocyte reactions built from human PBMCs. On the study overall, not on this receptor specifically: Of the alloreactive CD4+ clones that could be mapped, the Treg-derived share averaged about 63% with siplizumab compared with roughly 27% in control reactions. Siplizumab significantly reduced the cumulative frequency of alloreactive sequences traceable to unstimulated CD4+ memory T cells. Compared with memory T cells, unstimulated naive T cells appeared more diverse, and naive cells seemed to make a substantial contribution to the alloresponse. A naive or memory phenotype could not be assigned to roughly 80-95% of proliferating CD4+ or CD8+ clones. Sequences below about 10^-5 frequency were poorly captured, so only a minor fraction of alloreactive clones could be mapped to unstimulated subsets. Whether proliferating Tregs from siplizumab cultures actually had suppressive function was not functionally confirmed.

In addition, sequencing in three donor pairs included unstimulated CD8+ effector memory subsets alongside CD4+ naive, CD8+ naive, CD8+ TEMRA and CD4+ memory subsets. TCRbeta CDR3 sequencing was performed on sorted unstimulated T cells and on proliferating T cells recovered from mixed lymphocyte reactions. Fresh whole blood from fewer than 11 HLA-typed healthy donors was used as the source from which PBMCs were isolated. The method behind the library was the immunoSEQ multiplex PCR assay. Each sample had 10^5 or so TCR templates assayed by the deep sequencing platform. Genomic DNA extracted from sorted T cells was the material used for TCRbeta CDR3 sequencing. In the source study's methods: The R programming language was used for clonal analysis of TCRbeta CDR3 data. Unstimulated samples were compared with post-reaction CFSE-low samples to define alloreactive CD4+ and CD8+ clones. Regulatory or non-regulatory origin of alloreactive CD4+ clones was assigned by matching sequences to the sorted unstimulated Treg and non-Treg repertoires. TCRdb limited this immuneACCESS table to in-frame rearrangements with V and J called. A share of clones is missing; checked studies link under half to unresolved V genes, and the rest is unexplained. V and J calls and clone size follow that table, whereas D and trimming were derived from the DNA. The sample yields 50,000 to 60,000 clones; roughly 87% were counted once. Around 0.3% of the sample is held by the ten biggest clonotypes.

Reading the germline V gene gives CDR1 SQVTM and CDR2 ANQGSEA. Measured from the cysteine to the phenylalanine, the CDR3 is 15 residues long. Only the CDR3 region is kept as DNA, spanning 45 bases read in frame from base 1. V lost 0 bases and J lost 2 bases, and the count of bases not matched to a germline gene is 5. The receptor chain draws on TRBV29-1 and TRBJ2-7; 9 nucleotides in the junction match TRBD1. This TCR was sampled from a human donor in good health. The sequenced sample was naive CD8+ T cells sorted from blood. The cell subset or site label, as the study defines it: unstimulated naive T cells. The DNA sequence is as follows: TGCAGCGTTGAAGATGCCGGGACAGGGACCTACGAGCAGTACTTC. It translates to CSVEDAGTGTYEQYF.